In this sample, the clone carrying this T cell receptor beta chain turned up many times. What it binds is not known. This CDR3 comprises 13 residues. Trimming removed 8 bases at V and 0 bases at J, with 11 bases between. Germline CDR1 is SQVTM and CDR2 is ANQGSEA. This record comes from a study of human T cells and chemical hapten exposure. Study-wide background: Patients, predominantly female, presented with alopecia areata, totalis or universalis. Per-sample TCR yield variation was attributed mainly to small pooled library volume differences. Study-wide results and caveats: Alopecia affecting every donor means their immune response may not match healthy people's. Counts of TCRs expanded at PT1 correlated positively with patch test score.

Documented time point: pre-sensitization, week 0. Described treatment: therapeutic diphenylcyclopropenone sensitization with weekly scalp DPC. MiXCR was run by TCRdb on the RACE reads, yielding one entry per CDR3 protein. The sample holds 60,000 to 70,000 distinct CDR3 sequences, 10% to 11% seen once. The V call is TRBV29-1, the J call TRBJ2-1; maybe TRBD2 (6 bases). The TCR was taken from a woman aged 50 to 60 with alopecia areata. Some clones in this sample may be carry-over from other donors' samples. Material: whole blood, obtained in connection with sensitization to the hapten diphenylcyclopropenone (DPC). The CDR3 region has the DNA TGCAGCATATTAGCGGACTCCTACAATGAGCAGTTCTTC. Translation gives CSILADSYNEQFF.